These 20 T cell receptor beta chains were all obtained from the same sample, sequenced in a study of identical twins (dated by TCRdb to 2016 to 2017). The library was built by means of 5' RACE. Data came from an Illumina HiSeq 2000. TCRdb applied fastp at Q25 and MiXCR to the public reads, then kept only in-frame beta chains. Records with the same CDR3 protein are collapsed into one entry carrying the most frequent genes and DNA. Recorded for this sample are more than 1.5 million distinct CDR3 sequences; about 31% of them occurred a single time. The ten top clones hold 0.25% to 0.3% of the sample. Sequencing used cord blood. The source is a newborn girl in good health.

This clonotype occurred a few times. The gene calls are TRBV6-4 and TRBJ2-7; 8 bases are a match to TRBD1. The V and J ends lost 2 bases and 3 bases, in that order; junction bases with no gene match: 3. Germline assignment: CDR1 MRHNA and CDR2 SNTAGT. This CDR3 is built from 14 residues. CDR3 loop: CASSDSTGGYEQYF. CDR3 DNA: TGTGCCAGCAGTGACAGTACAGGGGGCTACGAGCAGTACTTC.

Here the CDR3 reads CASSQVKEYGYTF. CDR3 coding DNA: TGTGCCAGCAGCCAAGTTAAGGAGTATGGCTACACCTTC. The chain joins TRBV3-1 to TRBJ1-2; D call uncertain. Germline assignment: CDR1 LGHDT and CDR2 YNNKEL (reference sequence). This CDR3 spans 13 amino acids. V lost 1 base and J lost 5, with 8 bases in between.

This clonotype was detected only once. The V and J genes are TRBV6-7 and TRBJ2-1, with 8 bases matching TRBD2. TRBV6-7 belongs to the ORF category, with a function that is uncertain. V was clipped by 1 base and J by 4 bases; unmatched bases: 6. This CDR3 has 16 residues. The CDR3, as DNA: TGTGCCAGCAGTTACTTCGGGGGGGAGACATACAATGAGCAGTTCTTC. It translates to CASSYFGGETYNEQFF.

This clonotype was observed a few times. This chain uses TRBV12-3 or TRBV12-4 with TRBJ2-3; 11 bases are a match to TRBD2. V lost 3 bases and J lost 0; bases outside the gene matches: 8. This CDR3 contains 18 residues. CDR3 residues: CASSLNLAGGLSTDTQYF. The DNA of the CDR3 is TGTGCCAGCAGTTTGAACCTAGCGGGAGGCCTCAGCACAGATACGCAGTATTTT.

This CDR3 reads CASSLRGEPGQGLYEQYF. CDR3 nucleotide sequence: TGTGCCAGCAGCTTACGAGGAGAACCGGGACAGGGCCTCTACGAGCAGTACTTC. J is TRBJ2-7 and V is TRBV11-2, with 9 bases lining up with TRBD1. CDR3 length: 18 amino acids. Germline CDR1 reads SGHAT; CDR2 reads FQNNGV. Trimming at V came to 2 bases and at J to 3 bases, leaving 14 bases not matched to a gene.

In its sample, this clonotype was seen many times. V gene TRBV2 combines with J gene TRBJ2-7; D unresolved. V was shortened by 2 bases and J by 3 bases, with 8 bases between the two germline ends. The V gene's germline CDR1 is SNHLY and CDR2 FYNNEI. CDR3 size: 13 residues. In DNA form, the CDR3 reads TGTGCCAGCAGTGAAACGGGCATCTACGAGCAGTACTTC. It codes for CASSETGIYEQYF.

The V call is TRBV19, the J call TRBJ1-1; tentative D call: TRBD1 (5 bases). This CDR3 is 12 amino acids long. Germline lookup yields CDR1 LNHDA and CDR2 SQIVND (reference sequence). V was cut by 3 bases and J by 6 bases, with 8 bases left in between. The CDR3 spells CASSISGAEAFF. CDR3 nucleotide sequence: TGTGCCAGTAGTATTTCGGGGGCTGAAGCTTTCTTT.

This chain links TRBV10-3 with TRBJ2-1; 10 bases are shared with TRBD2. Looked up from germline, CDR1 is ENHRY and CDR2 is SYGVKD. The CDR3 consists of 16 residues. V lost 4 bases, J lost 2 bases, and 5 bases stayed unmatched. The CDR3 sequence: CAISAWTSGPYNEQFF. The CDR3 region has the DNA TGTGCCATCAGTGCCTGGACTAGCGGTCCCTACAATGAGCAGTTCTTC.

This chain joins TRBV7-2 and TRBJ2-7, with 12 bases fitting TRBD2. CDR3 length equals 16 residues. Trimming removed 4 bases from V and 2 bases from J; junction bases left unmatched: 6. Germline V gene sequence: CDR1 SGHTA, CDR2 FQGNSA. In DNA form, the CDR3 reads TGTGCCAGCAGCTCGACTAGCGGGAGCCTTCCCTACGAGCAGTACTTC. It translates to CASSSTSGSLPYEQYF. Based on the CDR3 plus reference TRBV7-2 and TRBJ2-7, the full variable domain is GAGVSQSPSNKVTEKGKDVELRCDPISGHTALYWYRQSLGQGLEFLIYFQGNSAPDKSGLPSDRFSAERTGGSVSTLTIQRTQQEDSAVYLCASSSTSGSLPYEQYFGPGTRLTVT.

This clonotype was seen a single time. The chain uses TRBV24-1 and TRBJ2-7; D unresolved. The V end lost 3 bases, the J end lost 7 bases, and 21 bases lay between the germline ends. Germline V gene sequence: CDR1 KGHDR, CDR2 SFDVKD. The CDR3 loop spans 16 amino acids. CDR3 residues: CATSDKGGNSYNEQYF. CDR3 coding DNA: TGTGCCACCAGTGATAAGGGCGGCAACTCCTACAATGAGCAGTACTTC.

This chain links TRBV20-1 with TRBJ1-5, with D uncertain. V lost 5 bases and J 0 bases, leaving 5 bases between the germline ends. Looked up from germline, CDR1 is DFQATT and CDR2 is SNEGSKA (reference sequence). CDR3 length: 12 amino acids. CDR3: CSALDSNQPQHF. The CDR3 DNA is TGCAGTGCTTTAGATAGCAATCAGCCCCAGCATTTT.

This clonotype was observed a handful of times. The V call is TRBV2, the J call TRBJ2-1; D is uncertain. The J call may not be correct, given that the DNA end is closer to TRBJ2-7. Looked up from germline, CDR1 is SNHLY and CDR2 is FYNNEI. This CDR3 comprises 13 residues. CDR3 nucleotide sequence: TGTGCCAGCAGCCCACCCCGATACAATGAGCAGTACTTC. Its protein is CASSPPRYNEQYF.

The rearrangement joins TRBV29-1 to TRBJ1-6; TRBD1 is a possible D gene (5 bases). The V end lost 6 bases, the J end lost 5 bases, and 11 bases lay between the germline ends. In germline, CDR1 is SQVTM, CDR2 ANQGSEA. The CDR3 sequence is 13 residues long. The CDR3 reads CSVAVGHNSPLHF. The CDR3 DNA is TGCAGCGTAGCAGTGGGACATAATTCACCCCTCCACTTT.

DNA for the CDR3: TGTGCCAGCAGTGAAGTCTCACCCCTCCACTTT. This translates into CASSEVSPLHF. V gene TRBV2 combines with J gene TRBJ1-6; no firm D call. The CDR3 length is 11 residues. The V gene's germline CDR1 is SNHLY and CDR2 FYNNEI. The ends were cut back, 1 base at V and 10 bases at J, with 2 bases in the middle.

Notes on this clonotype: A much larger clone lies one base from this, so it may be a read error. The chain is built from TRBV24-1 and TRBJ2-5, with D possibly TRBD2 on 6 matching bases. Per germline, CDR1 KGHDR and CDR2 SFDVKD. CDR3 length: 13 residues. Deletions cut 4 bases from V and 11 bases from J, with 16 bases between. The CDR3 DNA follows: TGTGCCACCAGTGACGGGAGTATCCATGAGCAGTACTTC. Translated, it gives CATSDGSIHEQYF.

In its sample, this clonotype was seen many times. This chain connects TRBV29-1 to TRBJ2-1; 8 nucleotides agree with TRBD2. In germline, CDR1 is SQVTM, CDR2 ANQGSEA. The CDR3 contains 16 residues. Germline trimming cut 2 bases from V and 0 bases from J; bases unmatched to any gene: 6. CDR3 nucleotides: TGCAGCGTTGAACCTAGCGGGCCTAGCTCCTACAATGAGCAGTTCTTC. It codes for CSVEPSGPSSYNEQFF.

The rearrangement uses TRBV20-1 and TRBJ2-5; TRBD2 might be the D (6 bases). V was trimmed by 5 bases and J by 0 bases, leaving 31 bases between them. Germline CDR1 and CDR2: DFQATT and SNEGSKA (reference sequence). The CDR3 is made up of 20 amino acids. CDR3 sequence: CSAHFVSAGRPTWYQETQYF. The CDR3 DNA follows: TGCAGTGCTCACTTCGTATCGGCGGGACGCCCTACTTGGTACCAAGAGACCCAGTACTTC.

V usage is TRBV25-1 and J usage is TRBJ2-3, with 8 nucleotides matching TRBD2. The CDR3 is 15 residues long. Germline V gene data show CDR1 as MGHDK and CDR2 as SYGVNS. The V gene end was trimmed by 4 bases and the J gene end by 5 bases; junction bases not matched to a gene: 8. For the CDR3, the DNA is TGTGCCAGCAGTGGGCGGGGGGCCGGAGGAGATACGCAGTATTTT. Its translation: CASSGRGAGGDTQYF.

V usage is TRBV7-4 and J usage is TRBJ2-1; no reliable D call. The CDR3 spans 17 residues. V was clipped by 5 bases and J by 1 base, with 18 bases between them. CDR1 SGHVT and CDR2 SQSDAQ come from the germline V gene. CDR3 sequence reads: CASSHPLAVESYNEQFF. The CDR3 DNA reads TGTGCCAGCAGCCACCCCTTGGCGGTGGAGTCCTACAATGAGCAGTTCTTC.

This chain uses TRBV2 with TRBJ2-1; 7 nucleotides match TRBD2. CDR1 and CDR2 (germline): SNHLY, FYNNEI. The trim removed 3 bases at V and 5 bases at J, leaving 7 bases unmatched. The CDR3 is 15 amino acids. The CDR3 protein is CASSERLAAHNEQFF. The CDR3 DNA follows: TGTGCCAGCAGTGAGCGGCTAGCGGCTCACAATGAGCAGTTCTTC.